These 28 T cell receptor beta chains share one sample of origin, sequenced in a study of T-cell reconstitution after alpha-beta-depleted transplantation in children. Unique molecular identifiers were built into the TCRbeta library. TCRdb used MiXCR to reprocess the PCR reads, holding one entry per CDR3 protein. This table has around 400,000 distinct CDR3 sequences, just over 20% appearing once. This material consisted of PBMCs from the stem cell graft donor, taken from the stem cell graft. The receptor source for this set is a human donor who donated a stem cell graft to a child with acute myeloid leukemia.

This clonotype appeared many times. V usage is TRBV20-1 and J usage is TRBJ2-3; the match to TRBD2 covers 12 bases. Per germline, CDR1 DFQATT and CDR2 SNEGSKA (reference sequence). V shed 6 bases, J shed 4 bases, and the junction held 5 bases outside the gene matches. The CDR3 covers 14 residues. The CDR3 DNA is TGCAGTGCCCACACTAGCGGGAGGCCAGATACGCAGTATTTT. Encoded protein: CSAHTSGRPDTQYF.

The rearrangement uses TRBV12-3 or TRBV12-4 and TRBJ2-7; 7 nucleotides agree with TRBD2. The CDR3 is 13 amino acids. V dropped 3 bases and J dropped 8; count of bases not matched to a gene: 7. In DNA form, the CDR3 reads TGTGCCAGCAGTTTGGGGGAGGGCCGGCAGCAGTACTTC. It yields the protein CASSLGEGRQQYF.

The rearrangement uses TRBV5-1 and TRBJ2-1; TRBD2 matches at 10 bases. V was clipped by 0 bases and J by 9 bases; unmatched bases: 9. Per the germline V gene, CDR1 is SGHRS and CDR2 is YFSETQ. CDR3 length: 16 residues. The CDR3 DNA sequence: TGCGCCAGCAGCTTGGCCGCTTTAGCGGGAGGTATTGAGCAGTTCTTC. Its protein is CASSLAALAGGIEQFF.

The DNA for the CDR3 is TGTGCCAGCAGTACCAGATTAGCGGGAATGTACAATGAGCAGTTCTTC. Residues: CASSTRLAGMYNEQFF. This chain links TRBV28 with TRBJ2-1, with TRBD2 matching 8 bases. The junction had 10 bases not matched to a gene; V was cut back by 5 bases and J by 4 bases. This CDR3 spans 16 amino acids. The germline V gene encodes CDR1 MDHEN and CDR2 SYDVKM.

This clonotype was seen a few times. The chain links TRBV28 to TRBJ2-1, with D possibly being TRBD2 (5 bases). The CDR3 length is 11 residues. CDR1 and CDR2 from the germline V gene are MDHEN and SYDVKM. Trimming pared 10 bases from V and 6 bases from J, leaving 10 bases between. The CDR3 coding sequence is TGTGCCACCAGGACTGCCAATGAGCAGTTCTTC. Translated: CATRTANEQFF. The full variable domain, in which reference TRBV28 and TRBJ2-1 provide the parts outside the CDR3, is DVKVTQSSRYLVKRTGEKVFLECVQDMDHENMFWYRQDPGLGLRLIYFSYDVKMKEKGDIPEGYSVSREKKERFSLILESASTNQTSMYLCATRTANEQFFGPGTRLTVL.

The V gene is TRBV3-1, the J gene TRBJ2-1, with 7 bases fitting TRBD2. Trimming cost V 3 bases and J 2 bases; bases outside gene matches: 7. Germline values: CDR1 LGHDT, CDR2 YNNKEL (reference sequence). The CDR3 extends over 16 amino acids. CDR3 region: CASSQTASGTYNEQFF. CDR3 nucleotide sequence: TGTGCCAGCAGCCAGACGGCTAGCGGAACCTACAATGAGCAGTTCTTC.

This clonotype was counted a few times. The CDR3 is CASSPRLAGQFF. The CDR3 DNA reads TGTGCCAGCAGCCCCCGACTAGCGGGGCAGTTCTTC. This chain connects TRBV9 to TRBJ2-1; 10 bases fit TRBD2. Losses at the gene ends were 4 bases for V and 12 bases for J; bases not matched to a gene: 4. The CDR3 contains 12 residues. Germline CDR1 SGDLS, CDR2 YYNGEE. The whole variable domain, filled in from reference TRBV9 and TRBJ2-1, reads DSGVTQTPKHLITATGQRVTLRCSPRSGDLSVYWYQQSLDQGLQFLIQYYNGEERAKGNILERFSAQQFPDLHSELNLSSLELGDSALYFCASSPRLAGQFFGPGTRLTVL.

V is TRBV4-1 and J is TRBJ2-4; 9 positions match TRBD2. The CDR3 is 16 residues long. Germline CDR1 and CDR2: MGHRA and YSYEKL. The junction had 9 bases not matched to a gene; V was cut back by 1 base and J by 8 bases. CDR3 in amino acids: CASSQAVAGERDIQYF. CDR3 nucleotide sequence: TGCGCCAGCAGCCAAGCAGTAGCGGGAGAGAGAGACATTCAGTACTTC.

The chain is built from TRBV20-1 and TRBJ2-2, with D uncertain. V dropped 0 bases and J dropped 0 bases, with 14 bases sitting between them. CDR3 length: 17 residues. The germline V gene has CDR1 DFQATT and CDR2 SNEGSKA (reference sequence). Here the CDR3 reads CSARDRVGRPNTGELFF. As DNA, the CDR3 is TGCAGTGCTAGAGATAGAGTAGGACGGCCGAACACCGGGGAGCTGTTTTTT.

This clonotype was detected a few times. The chain combines TRBV11-3 with TRBJ2-1; D might be TRBD2 (7 bases). Between the trimmed V and J ends, which lost 6 bases and 5 bases, there was a span of 14 bases. The CDR3 has 14 amino acids. Germline V gene lookup returns CDR1 SGHNT and CDR2 YENEEA. As DNA, the CDR3 is TGTGCCAGCAGGGGAGGGGACACCGACAATGAGCAGTTCTTC. It translates to CASRGGDTDNEQFF.

This rearrangement joins TRBV12-3 or TRBV12-4 to TRBJ1-3; D not certain. CDR3 length: 14 residues. V lost 11 bases to trimming and J lost 0 bases, with 14 bases between them. As DNA, the CDR3 is TGTGCCGGCCGCGGGTTCCCCTCTGGAAACACCATATATTTT. Amino acid sequence: CAGRGFPSGNTIYF.

This clonotype was observed many times. This sequence joins TRBV4-2 and TRBJ1-3, with TRBD1 as a possible D gene (6 bases). Trimming shortened V by 4 bases and J by 0 bases, and 16 bases separated the two germline ends. The CDR3 has 17 residues. The germline V gene encodes CDR1 LGHNA and CDR2 YNFKEQ. CDR3: CASSPRGQGTSGNTIYF. For the CDR3, the DNA is TGTGCCAGCAGCCCCCGGGGTCAGGGGACCTCTGGAAACACCATATATTTT.

The chain links TRBV28 to TRBJ1-2, with 7 bases identical to TRBD1. Germline V CDR1 and CDR2: MDHEN, SYDVKM. Unmatched junction bases numbered 3, after V lost 6 bases and J lost 8 bases. The CDR3 is 11 residues long. The CDR3 region is CASSHRGGYTF. Here the CDR3 DNA reads TGTGCCAGCAGCCACAGGGGAGGCTACACCTTC.

The rearrangement uses TRBV5-5 and TRBJ2-1; the D is unclear. This CDR3 contains 14 residues. Trimming removed 1 base at V and 5 bases at J, with 10 bases between. CDR1 SGHKS and CDR2 YYEKEE come from the germline V gene (reference sequence). CDR3 amino acids: CASSLTFINNEQFF. The CDR3 DNA reads as TGTGCCAGCAGCTTGACCTTTATAAACAATGAGCAGTTCTTC.

Only a few counts were recorded for this clonotype. This rearrangement joins TRBV5-5 to TRBJ2-1; no clear D. The CDR3 spans 14 residues. Germline V gene data show CDR1 as SGHKS and CDR2 as YYEKEE (reference sequence). Trimming left V 4 bases short and J 7 bases short, with 15 bases between. The DNA for the CDR3 is TGTGCCAGCAGCAGTCTTGGTAGCAGGAATGAGCAGTTCTTC. Protein sequence: CASSSLGSRNEQFF.

The chain is built from TRBV5-1 and TRBJ2-7; D possibly uses TRBD1 or TRBD2 (5 bases each). Deletions cut 4 bases from V and 5 bases from J, with 19 bases between. The germline V gene encodes CDR1 SGHRS and CDR2 YFSETQ. The CDR3 length is 15 residues. The CDR3 sequence: CASSPGRLKGNEQYF. The CDR3 bases are TGCGCCAGCAGCCCGGGACGGCTAAAGGGGAACGAGCAGTACTTC.

Only a few counts were recorded for this clonotype. V gene TRBV20-1 combines with J gene TRBJ1-6; D is unresolved. The CDR3 is 13 amino acids. V lost 3 bases to trimming and J lost 10 bases, with 13 bases between them. Per germline, CDR1 DFQATT and CDR2 SNEGSKA (reference sequence). The CDR3 DNA sequence: TGCAGTGCTAGGACGGGGAGGGAGTCACCCCTCCACTTT. Its protein product is CSARTGRESPLHF.

The count of this clonotype is one. The chain uses TRBV7-6 and TRBJ2-3, with TRBD2 matching 9 bases. CDR1 and CDR2 from the germline V gene are SGHVS and FNYEAQ. After removal of 6 bases from V and 5 bases from J, the junction contained 9 bases not matched to a gene. This CDR3 spans 15 amino acids. CDR3 DNA: TGTGCCAGCAGAAAATTAGCGGGAGAGGTAGATACGCAGTATTTT. It yields the protein CASRKLAGEVDTQYF.

In its sample, this clonotype was seen a few times. The chain joins TRBV27 to TRBJ2-1; D not resolved. The CDR3 spans 14 residues. The ends were cut back, 7 bases at V and 0 bases at J, with 10 bases in the middle. Germline V gives CDR1 MNHEY, CDR2 SMNVEV (reference sequence). Here the CDR3 DNA reads TGTGCCAGCATCGGGCGGCGCTCCTACAATGAGCAGTTCTTC. As protein: CASIGRRSYNEQFF.

There are many counts of this clonotype. The chain employs TRBV20-1 and TRBJ2-3; TRBD2 matches at 13 bases. CDR3 size: 15 residues. Germline CDR1 reads DFQATT; CDR2 reads SNEGSKA (reference sequence). Losses at the gene ends were 6 bases for V and 6 bases for J; bases not matched to a gene: 9. CDR3 region: CSATGTSGIEDTQYF. CDR3 coding DNA: TGCAGTGCGACCGGGACTAGCGGGATCGAGGATACGCAGTATTTT.

This clonotype was detected a few times. This rearrangement joins TRBV14 to TRBJ2-7; weak D call: TRBD1 (6 bases). This CDR3 has 15 amino acids. V lost 2 bases, J lost 0 bases, and 11 bases lay in between. Per germline, CDR1 SGHDN and CDR2 FVKESK. CDR3 amino acids: CASSQFLGGSYEQYF. In DNA form, the CDR3 reads TGTGCCAGCAGCCAATTCCTAGGGGGCTCCTACGAGCAGTACTTC.

This clonotype has at least ten counts. DNA of the CDR3: TGTGCCAGCAGTTTCGAGACTAGCGGGATGGCAGATACGCAGTATTTT. Its translation is CASSFETSGMADTQYF. The chain couples TRBV12-3 or TRBV12-4 to TRBJ2-3, with 11 bases fitting TRBD2. Losses at the gene ends were 3 bases for V and 4 bases for J; bases not matched to a gene: 6. The CDR3 totals 16 residues.

This clonotype was counted between two and nine times. The J gene is TRBJ2-7, the V gene TRBV28; D is possibly TRBD2 (5 bases). Germline V gives CDR1 MDHEN, CDR2 SYDVKM. Trimming removed 5 bases from V and 1 base from J, with 12 bases in between. The CDR3 sequence is 14 residues long. CDR3 sequence: CASSLTSVSYEQYF. CDR3 in DNA: TGTGCCAGCAGTCTCACTAGTGTATCCTACGAGCAGTACTTC.

This chain links TRBV12-3 or TRBV12-4 with TRBJ1-5; no reliable D call. The CDR3 sequence is 16 residues long. V lost 5 bases and J 0 bases, leaving 14 bases between the germline ends. The CDR3 nucleotides are TGTGCCAGCAGTCGCAACCGTCGAAATAGCAATCAGCCCCAGCATTTT. Amino acid sequence: CASSRNRRNSNQPQHF.

This clonotype was recorded at least ten times. The CDR3 is CASKRSVDGEAFF. Here the CDR3 DNA reads TGTGCCAGCAAGCGGAGCGTGGACGGCGAAGCTTTCTTT. The gene calls are TRBV12-3 or TRBV12-4 and TRBJ1-1, with D hard to call. This CDR3 contains 13 residues. V lost 7 bases, J lost 8 bases, and 17 bases lay in between.

The chain recombines TRBV7-8 with TRBJ2-1; 9 nucleotides line up with TRBD2. Germline CDR1 is SGHVS and CDR2 is FQNEAQ. The CDR3 consists of 15 residues. The trim removed 5 bases at V and 7 bases at J, leaving 9 bases unmatched. CDR3 DNA sequence: TGTGCCAGCAGCGGCGGGAGGGCCAGGGTAAATGAGCAGTTCTTC. Translating it yields CASSGGRARVNEQFF. Together with reference TRBV7-8 and TRBJ2-1, the CDR3 gives the full variable domain: GAGVSQSPRYKVAKRGQDVALRCDPISGHVSLFWYQQALGQGPEFLTYFQNEAQLDKSGLPSDRFFAERPEGSVSTLKIQRTQQEDSAVYLCASSGGRARVNEQFFGPGTRLTVL.

This clonotype was seen more than once but under ten times. The chain combines TRBV4-1 with TRBJ1-4; 9 nucleotides agree with TRBD1. CDR3 length: 18 residues. The ends lost 0 bases at V and 8 bases at J; junction bases unmatched: 13. In germline, CDR1 is MGHRA, CDR2 YSYEKL. CDR3 in DNA: TGCGCCAGCAGCCAAGACCTCCCCGAGGGACAGGGTCGAGAAAAACTGTTTTTT. Translated: CASSQDLPEGQGREKLFF.

This clonotype appeared many times. V usage is TRBV7-2 and J usage is TRBJ2-3; D is uncertain. V dropped 6 bases and J dropped 1 base, with 5 bases sitting between them. In germline, CDR1 is SGHTA, CDR2 FQGNSA. This CDR3 is built from 12 residues. Here the CDR3 reads CASSLRTDTQYF. CDR3 sequence (DNA): TGTGCCAGCAGTTTACGCACAGATACGCAGTATTTT.